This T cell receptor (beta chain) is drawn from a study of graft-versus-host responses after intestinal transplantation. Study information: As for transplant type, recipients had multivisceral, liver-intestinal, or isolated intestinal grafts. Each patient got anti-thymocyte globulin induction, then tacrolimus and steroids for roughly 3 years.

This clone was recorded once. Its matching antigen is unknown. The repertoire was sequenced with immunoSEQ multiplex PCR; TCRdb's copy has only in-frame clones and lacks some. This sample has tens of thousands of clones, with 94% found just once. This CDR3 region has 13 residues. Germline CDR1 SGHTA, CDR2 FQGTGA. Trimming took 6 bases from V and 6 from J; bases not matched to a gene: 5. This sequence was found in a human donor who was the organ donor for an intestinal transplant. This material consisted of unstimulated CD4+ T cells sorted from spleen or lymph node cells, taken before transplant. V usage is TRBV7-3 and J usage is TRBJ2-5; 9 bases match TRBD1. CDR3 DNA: TGTGCCAGCAGTCCGGGACAGGGACAGACCCAGTACTTC. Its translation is CASSPGQGQTQYF.